Shown below are 12 T cell receptor beta chains from a single sample sequenced in a study of T cell changes during pregnancy in multiple sclerosis. Method: immunoSEQ multiplex PCR; TCRdb's copy keeps in-frame clones and lacks some. The sample includes over 20,000 clones, approximately 87% of them seen just once. Specimen: CD8+ T cells from peripheral blood mononuclear cells, collected before pregnancy. All receptors derive from a female donor with multiple sclerosis, enrolled in a pregnancy study.

The chain recombines TRBV4-2 with TRBJ1-1, with 7 nucleotides matching TRBD1. With 0 bases clipped from V and 2 bases from J, the junction kept 6 bases outside the gene matches. Per germline, CDR1 LGHNA and CDR2 YNFKEQ. The CDR3 runs to 16 residues. The CDR3 DNA follows: TGTGCCAGCAGCCAAGAAGAAGGGGGCGGAAACACTGAAGCTTTCTTT. Its protein is CASSQEEGGGNTEAFF.

The chain is built from TRBV10-3 and TRBJ2-7; 12 bases map to TRBD2. The CDR3 has 18 residues. The germline V gene encodes CDR1 ENHRY and CDR2 SYGVKD. V lost 2 bases, J lost 4 bases, and 12 bases stayed unmatched. In nucleotides, the CDR3 is TGTGCCATCAGTGAGCCTACCCTAGCGGGAGGGCCTAGGTACGAGCAGTACTTC. This gives the protein CAISEPTLAGGPRYEQYF.

J is TRBJ2-2 and V is TRBV28; 9 bases match TRBD2. The CDR3 length is 16 residues. CDR1 is MDHEN, CDR2 SYDVKM, per germline. V was pared by 3 bases and J by 8 bases, with 10 bases of the junction left unmatched. The DNA for the CDR3 is TGTGCCAGCAGTTTTCTTAGCGGGGGAGGGACAGGGGAGCTGTTTTTT. Its protein is CASSFLSGGGTGELFF.

V and J are TRBV6-1 and TRBJ1-4, with D possibly matching TRBD1 (6 bases). CDR1 MNHNS and CDR2 SASEGT come from the germline V gene. This CDR3 contains 14 residues. V was clipped by 11 bases and J by 7 bases, with 20 bases between them. CDR3 nucleotides: TGTGCCGGCTCGGCAGGGGACAACCTTGAAAAACTGTTTTTT. Its protein product is CAGSAGDNLEKLFF.

The rearrangement joins TRBV6-4 to TRBJ1-2, with D uncertain. The V gene's germline CDR1 is MRHNA and CDR2 SNTAGT. The V gene lost 6 bases and the J gene lost 3 bases, with 8 bases spanning the gap. The CDR3 spans 12 residues. CDR3 coding DNA: TGTGCCAGCAGCCGGGAGGACTATGGCTACACCTTC. It codes for CASSREDYGYTF.

This clone was observed a handful of times. The V call is TRBV11-2, the J call TRBJ1-3, with TRBD1 as a possible D gene (5 bases). The V end lost 3 bases, the J end lost 10 bases, and 22 bases lay between the germline ends. This CDR3 region has 16 residues. CDR1 and CDR2 from the germline V gene are SGHAT and FQNNGV. CDR3 DNA: TGTGCCAGCAGCTTCGACCGATGGGGGGTTCCCTCAACCATATATTTT. Residues: CASSFDRWGVPSTIYF.

The chain combines TRBV28 with TRBJ2-7; the match to TRBD2 covers 7 bases. Per the germline V gene, CDR1 is MDHEN and CDR2 is SYDVKM. The CDR3 is 13 amino acids. V was clipped by 2 bases and J by 4 bases; unmatched bases: 2. Here the CDR3 reads CASSLQLAYEQYF. CDR3 bases: TGTGCCAGCAGTTTACAACTAGCGTACGAGCAGTACTTC.

This rearrangement joins TRBV13 to TRBJ1-1, with unresolved D. The V gene lost 2 bases and the J gene lost 0 bases, with 7 bases spanning the gap. The germline CDR1 and CDR2 sequences are PRHDT and FYEKMQ (reference sequence). The length of the CDR3 is 14 residues. The CDR3 DNA reads as TGTGCCAGCAGCTTATACCCGGTGAACACTGAAGCTTTCTTT. Translating gives CASSLYPVNTEAFF. Full variable domain (rest looked up from reference TRBV13 and TRBJ1-1): AAGVIQSPRHLIKEKRETATLKCYPIPRHDTVYWYQQGPGQDPQFLISFYEKMQSDKGSIPDRFSAQQFSDYHSELNMSSLELGDSALYFCASSLYPVNTEAFFGQGTRLTVV.

V gene TRBV7-7 combines with J gene TRBJ2-5; no firm D call. The CDR3 contains 14 residues. Trimming left V 2 bases short and J 2 bases short, with 9 bases between. In germline, CDR1 is SSHAT, CDR2 FNYEAQ (reference sequence). For the CDR3, the DNA is TGTGCCAGCAGCTTACGCGGCTCGCAAGAGACCCAGTACTTC. It yields the protein CASSLRGSQETQYF.

The chain employs TRBV30 and TRBJ1-1; D is unresolved. The germline CDR1 and CDR2 sequences are GTSNPN and SVGIG (reference sequence). The V and J ends lost 3 bases and 5 bases respectively, with 4 bases between them. This CDR3 has 10 amino acids. The CDR3 nucleotides are TGTGCCTGGAGGGCTACTGAAGCTTTCTTT. This codes for CAWRATEAFF.

This clone was detected only a few times. The chain links TRBV9 to TRBJ2-5, with D tentatively TRBD1 (5 bases). V gave up 4 bases and J gave up 5 bases, with 9 bases separating them. Germline values: CDR1 SGDLS, CDR2 YYNGEE. The CDR3 loop spans 12 amino acids. CDR3 sequence reads: CASSPDSETQYF. Here the CDR3 DNA reads TGTGCCAGCAGCCCAGACAGTGAGACCCAGTACTTC.

The rearrangement joins TRBV4-1 to TRBJ1-2, with 7 bases fitting TRBD1. Germline lookup yields CDR1 MGHRA and CDR2 YSYEKL. J lost 4 bases, V lost 1 base, and 12 bases had no gene match. The CDR3 is 17 amino acids. The CDR3 DNA follows: TGCGCCAGCAGCCAAGGGGATGGGACAGTCCGCGGCTATGGCTACACCTTC. Amino acid sequence: CASSQGDGTVRGYGYTF.